The next 18 T cell receptor beta chains were all read from a single sample in a study of CD8 T cells in ankylosing spondylitis. Study results and limitations: Seemingly characteristic of ankylosing spondylitis blood was a TCR beta motif consisting of about 8 highly homologous variants.

TCRdb itself ran the 5' RACE reads through MiXCR, one entry per CDR3 protein. The profile shows under 450,000 distinct CDR3 sequences, over 15% of them singletons. No antigen has been identified for these receptors. The sequencing input was blood, either unsorted or a sorted T cell fraction (not recorded which). These receptors were obtained from a male donor with ankylosing spondylitis.

In its sample, this clonotype was seen a few times. The chain carries TRBV12-3 or TRBV12-4 and TRBJ2-1; 9 nucleotides align to TRBD1. With 1 base clipped from V and 3 bases from J, the junction kept 13 bases outside the gene matches. The length of the CDR3 is 19 residues. The CDR3 region has the DNA TGTGCCAGCAGTTTAGTAGTGACTTTCGGGACAGGGTACTACAATGAGCAGTTCTTC. This sequence encodes CASSLVVTFGTGYYNEQFF.

This clonotype was seen more than once but under ten times. The V call is TRBV6-1, the J call TRBJ2-5, with 9 bases lining up with TRBD2. The CDR3 has 13 amino acids. The V gene's germline CDR1 is MNHNS and CDR2 SASEGT. After removal of 5 bases from V and 4 bases from J, the junction contained 2 bases not matched to a gene. The CDR3 coding sequence is TGTGCCAGCAGTCATAGCGGGAGAGAGACCCAGTACTTC. It specifies CASSHSGRETQYF.

This clonotype was observed a handful of times. This rearrangement joins TRBV6-1 to TRBJ1-2; no definite D call. This CDR3 spans 13 amino acids. CDR1 is MNHNS, CDR2 SASEGT, per germline. V lost 7 bases, J lost 8 bases, and 17 bases lay in between. This chain's CDR3 is CASTPKAGRGYTF. The CDR3, as DNA: TGTGCCAGCACCCCGAAGGCCGGACGCGGCTACACCTTC.

This rearrangement joins TRBV2 to TRBJ2-2; 9 nucleotides align to TRBD2. J gave up 2 bases and V 2 bases, and 6 bases lay outside the gene matches. Germline CDR1 SNHLY, CDR2 FYNNEI. The CDR3 covers 17 residues. The CDR3 coding sequence is TGTGCCAGCAGTGAAACCCCTAGCGGGGAAAACACCGGGGAGCTGTTTTTT. Protein product: CASSETPSGENTGELFF.

The chain uses TRBV3-1 and TRBJ1-1; D may be TRBD1 (5 bases). Germline CDR1 and CDR2: LGHDT and YNNKEL (reference sequence). Trimming shortened V by 6 bases and J by 3 bases, and 14 bases separated the two germline ends. The CDR3 runs to 14 residues. Here the CDR3 DNA reads TGTGCCAGCAGGTCTACAGGAGAAGACACTGAAGCTTTCTTT. Translation: CASRSTGEDTEAFF.

In its sample, this clonotype was seen many times. This rearrangement joins TRBV6-1 to TRBJ2-3; D gene uncertain. This CDR3 has 13 residues. Germline CDR1 and CDR2: MNHNS and SASEGT. With 1 base removed from V and 6 bases from J, the gap between germline ends came to 8 bases. The CDR3 spells CASSEGLVDTQYF. The CDR3 nucleotides read TGTGCCAGCAGTGAAGGGCTAGTCGATACGCAGTATTTT.

This clonotype has more than one count but fewer than ten. The chain combines TRBV7-9 with TRBJ2-2; possible D gene TRBD2, 5 bases. This CDR3 contains 13 residues. Looked up from germline, CDR1 is SEHNR and CDR2 is FQNEAQ (reference sequence). The V end lost 6 bases, the J end lost 6 bases, and 11 bases lay between the germline ends. The CDR3 reads CASSPLSAGELFF. CDR3 nucleotide sequence: TGTGCCAGCAGTCCTCTTAGCGCCGGGGAGCTGTTTTTT.

This clonotype was detected a few times. CDR3 loop: CSATRTSGEYNEQFF. The CDR3, as DNA: TGCAGTGCTACCAGGACTAGCGGGGAATACAATGAGCAGTTCTTC. The chain carries TRBV20-1 and TRBJ2-1, with 12 bases fitting TRBD2. J gave up 4 bases and V 4 bases, and 5 bases lay outside the gene matches. CDR3 size: 15 residues. Germline lookup yields CDR1 DFQATT and CDR2 SNEGSKA (reference sequence).

The chain employs TRBV29-1 and TRBJ2-7; no clear D. The V end was cut by 2 bases, the J end by 6 bases, with 8 bases between. Looked up from germline, CDR1 is SQVTM and CDR2 is ANQGSEA. The CDR3 is 11 amino acids. The CDR3 DNA reads as TGCAGCGTTGAAAGCTGGTCCGAGCAGTACTTC. Amino acid sequence: CSVESWSEQYF.

V gene TRBV5-1 combines with J gene TRBJ2-3, with D perhaps matching TRBD1 (5 bases). The CDR3 is 14 residues long. Germline lookup yields CDR1 SGHRS and CDR2 YFSETQ. Trimming took off 4 bases at V and 0 bases at J, with 9 bases between the two ends. The CDR3: CASSVDSSTDTQYF. The CDR3 coding sequence is TGCGCCAGCAGCGTCGACAGCAGCACAGATACGCAGTATTTT.

This clonotype turned up a few times. The genes are TRBV18 and TRBJ2-7; the D gene is possibly TRBD1 (5 bases). Germline V gene sequence: CDR1 KGHSH, CDR2 LQKENI. The V end was cut by 2 bases, the J end by 0 bases, with 8 bases between. The CDR3 runs to 14 residues. The CDR3 DNA is TGTGCCAGCTCACCAGACAGCCGCTCCTACGAGCAGTACTTC. This codes for CASSPDSRSYEQYF.

The chain joins TRBV7-2 to TRBJ2-2, with 8 bases matching TRBD2. The CDR3 runs 14 residues. The V gene's germline CDR1 is SGHTA and CDR2 FQGNSA. V lost 5 bases and J lost 6; bases outside the gene matches: 5. The CDR3 loop reads CASSKLAGAGELFF. CDR3 coding DNA: TGTGCCAGCAGCAAGCTAGCGGGTGCCGGGGAGCTGTTTTTT.

In this sample, this clonotype turned up a few times. The rearrangement joins TRBV29-1 to TRBJ2-7; 10 bases align to TRBD1. Germline lookup yields CDR1 SQVTM and CDR2 ANQGSEA. The CDR3 covers 13 residues. The V gene end was trimmed by 1 base and the J gene end by 7 bases; junction bases not matched to a gene: 4. In DNA, the CDR3 is TGCAGCGTTGAAGGACAGGGGGCAGGGGAGCAGTACTTC. It encodes CSVEGQGAGEQYF.

The chain has TRBV4-2 and TRBJ2-3; 14 nucleotides line up with TRBD2. The CDR3 has 14 residues. Losses at the gene ends were 8 bases for V and 6 bases for J; bases not matched to a gene: 4. CDR1 LGHNA and CDR2 YNFKEQ come from the germline V gene. The CDR3, as DNA: TGTGCCAGCCGACTAGCGGGAGGGCTGGATACGCAGTATTTT. It yields the protein CASRLAGGLDTQYF.

The chain carries TRBV5-1 and TRBJ2-3, with D unclear. V was trimmed by 4 bases and J by 5 bases, leaving 14 bases between them. The CDR3 is 14 amino acids. The germline gives CDR1 SGHRS, CDR2 YFSETQ. The CDR3: CASSQAQNLDTQYF. The CDR3 DNA follows: TGCGCCAGCAGCCAAGCCCAGAATCTAGATACGCAGTATTTT.

This clonotype was detected a few times. CDR3 DNA: TGTGCCAGCAGCGTCAGACAGTTAGCGGGCAATCAGCCCCAGCATTTT. This sequence encodes CASSVRQLAGNQPQHF. The chain employs TRBV9 and TRBJ1-5; TRBD1 is a possible D gene (5 bases). V shed 2 bases and J shed 2 bases, with 14 bases lying between them. Per germline, CDR1 SGDLS and CDR2 YYNGEE. The CDR3 totals 16 residues.

This chain uses TRBV5-1 with TRBJ2-3, with 7 bases fitting TRBD2. Germline V gene sequence: CDR1 SGHRS, CDR2 YFSETQ. The CDR3 contains 15 residues. V lost 3 bases to trimming and J lost 0 bases; unmatched junction nucleotides: 4. The CDR3 DNA sequence: TGCGCCAGCAGCTCTCTAGCGGAGAGCACAGATACGCAGTATTTT. It codes for CASSSLAESTDTQYF.

The rearrangement links TRBV12-3 or TRBV12-4 to TRBJ1-2; TRBD1 aligns across 7 bases. V was clipped by 8 bases and J by 4 bases; unmatched bases: 4. The CDR3 is 12 amino acids. DNA of the CDR3: TGTGCCAGCCGGACAGGTTCCTATGGCTACACCTTC. Encoded protein: CASRTGSYGYTF.